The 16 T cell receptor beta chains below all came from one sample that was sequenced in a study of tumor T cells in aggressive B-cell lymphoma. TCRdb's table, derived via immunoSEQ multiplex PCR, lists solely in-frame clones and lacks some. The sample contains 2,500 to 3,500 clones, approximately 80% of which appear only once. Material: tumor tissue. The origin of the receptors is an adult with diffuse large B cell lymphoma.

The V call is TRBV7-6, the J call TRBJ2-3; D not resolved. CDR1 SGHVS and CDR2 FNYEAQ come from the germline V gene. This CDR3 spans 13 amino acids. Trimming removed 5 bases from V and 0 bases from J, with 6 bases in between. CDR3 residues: CASSKTSTDTQYF. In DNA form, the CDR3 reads TGTGCCAGCAGCAAAACTAGCACAGATACGCAGTATTTT.

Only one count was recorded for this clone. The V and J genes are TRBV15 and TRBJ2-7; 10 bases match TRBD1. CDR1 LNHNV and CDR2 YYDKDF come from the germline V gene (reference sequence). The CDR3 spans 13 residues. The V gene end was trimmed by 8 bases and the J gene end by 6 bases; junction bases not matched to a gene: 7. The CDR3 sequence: CATSRDRGFEQYF. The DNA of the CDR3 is TGTGCCACCTCCCGGGACAGGGGCTTCGAGCAGTACTTC.

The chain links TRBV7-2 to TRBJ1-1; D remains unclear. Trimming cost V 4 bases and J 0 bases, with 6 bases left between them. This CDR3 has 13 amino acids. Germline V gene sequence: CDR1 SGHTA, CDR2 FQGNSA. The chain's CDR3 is CASSSQMNTEAFF. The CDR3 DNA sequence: TGTGCCAGCAGCTCCCAGATGAACACTGAAGCTTTCTTT.

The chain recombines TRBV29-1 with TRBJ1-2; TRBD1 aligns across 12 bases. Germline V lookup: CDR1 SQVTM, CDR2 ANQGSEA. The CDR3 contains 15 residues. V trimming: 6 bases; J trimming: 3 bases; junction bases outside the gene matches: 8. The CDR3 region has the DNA TGCAGCGTCGGGGGACAGGGGGCGTTTGACTATGGCTACACCTTC. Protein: CSVGGQGAFDYGYTF.

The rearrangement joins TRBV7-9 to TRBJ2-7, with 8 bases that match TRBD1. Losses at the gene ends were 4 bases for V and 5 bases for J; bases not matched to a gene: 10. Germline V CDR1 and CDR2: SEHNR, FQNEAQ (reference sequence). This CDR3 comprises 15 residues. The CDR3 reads CASSSKTGTGNEQYF. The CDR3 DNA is TGTGCCAGCAGCTCAAAGACAGGGACAGGTAACGAGCAGTACTTC.

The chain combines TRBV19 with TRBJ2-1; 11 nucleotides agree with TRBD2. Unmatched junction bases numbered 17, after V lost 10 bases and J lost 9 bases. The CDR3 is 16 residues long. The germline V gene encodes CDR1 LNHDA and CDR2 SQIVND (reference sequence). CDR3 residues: CATRRGLLAGEGEQFF. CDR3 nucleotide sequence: TGTGCCACCAGAAGGGGGTTACTAGCGGGGGAGGGTGAGCAGTTCTTC.

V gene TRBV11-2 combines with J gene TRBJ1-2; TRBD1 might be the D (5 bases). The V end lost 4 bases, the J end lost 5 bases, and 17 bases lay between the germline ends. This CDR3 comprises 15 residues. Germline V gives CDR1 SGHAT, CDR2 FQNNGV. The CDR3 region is CASSSSNLGGYGYTF. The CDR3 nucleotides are TGTGCCAGCAGCTCCTCAAATTTGGGGGGTTATGGCTACACCTTC.

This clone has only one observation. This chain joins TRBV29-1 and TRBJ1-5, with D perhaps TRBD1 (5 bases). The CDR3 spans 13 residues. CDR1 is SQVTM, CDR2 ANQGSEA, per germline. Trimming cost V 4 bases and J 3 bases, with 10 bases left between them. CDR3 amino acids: CSVGEGHNQPQHF. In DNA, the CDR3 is TGCAGCGTTGGGGAGGGGCACAATCAGCCCCAGCATTTT. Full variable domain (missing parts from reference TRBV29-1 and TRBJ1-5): SAVISQKPSRDICQRGTSLTIQCQVDSQVTMMFWYRQQPGQSLTLIATANQGSEATYESGFVIDKFPISRPNLTFSTLTVSNMSPEDSSIYLCSVGEGHNQPQHFGDGTRLSIL.

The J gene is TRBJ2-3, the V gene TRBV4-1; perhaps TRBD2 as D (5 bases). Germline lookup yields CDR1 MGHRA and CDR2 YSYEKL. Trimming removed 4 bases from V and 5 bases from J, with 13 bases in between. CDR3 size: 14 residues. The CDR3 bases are TGCGCCAGCAGCCCCTATTTAAGCGGAGATACGCAGTATTTT. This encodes CASSPYLSGDTQYF.

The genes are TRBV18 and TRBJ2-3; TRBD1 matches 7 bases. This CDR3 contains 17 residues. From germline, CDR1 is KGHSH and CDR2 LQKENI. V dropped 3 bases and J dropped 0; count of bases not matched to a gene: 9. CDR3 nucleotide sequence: TGTGCCAGCTCACCTCGATCCGGGACAGTTAGCACAGATACGCAGTATTTT. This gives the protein CASSPRSGTVSTDTQYF.

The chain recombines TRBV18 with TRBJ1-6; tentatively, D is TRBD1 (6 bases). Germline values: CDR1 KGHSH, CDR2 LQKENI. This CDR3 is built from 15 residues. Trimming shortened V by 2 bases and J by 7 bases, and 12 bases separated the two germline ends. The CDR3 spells CASSPIQGRNSPLHF. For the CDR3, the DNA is TGTGCCAGCTCACCAATTCAGGGGCGGAATTCACCCCTCCACTTT.

The CDR3, as DNA: TGTGCCAGCACCACCGGGACAGTCTATGGCTACACCTTC. This encodes CASTTGTVYGYTF. The chain joins TRBV6-6 to TRBJ1-2; 7 bases map to TRBD1. Per germline, CDR1 MNHNY and CDR2 SVGAGI (reference sequence). The CDR3 contains 13 residues. V gave up 7 bases and J gave up 4 bases; unmatched junction bases: 6.

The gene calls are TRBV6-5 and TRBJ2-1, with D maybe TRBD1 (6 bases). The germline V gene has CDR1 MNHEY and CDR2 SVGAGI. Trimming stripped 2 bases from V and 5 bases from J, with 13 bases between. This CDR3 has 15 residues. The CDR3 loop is CASSYGGQSHNEQFF. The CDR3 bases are TGTGCCAGCAGTTACGGTGGACAGAGTCACAATGAGCAGTTCTTC.

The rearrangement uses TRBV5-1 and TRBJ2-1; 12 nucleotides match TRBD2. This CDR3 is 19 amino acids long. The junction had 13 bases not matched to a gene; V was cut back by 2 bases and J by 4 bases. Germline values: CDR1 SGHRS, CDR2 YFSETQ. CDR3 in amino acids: CASSFQAGRTSGVYNEQFF. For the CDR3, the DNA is TGCGCCAGCAGCTTCCAGGCAGGCCGGACTAGCGGGGTATACAATGAGCAGTTCTTC. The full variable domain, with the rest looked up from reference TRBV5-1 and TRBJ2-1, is KAGVTQTPRYLIKTRGQQVTLSCSPISGHRSVSWYQQTPGQGLQFLFEYFSETQRNKGNFPGRFSGRQFSNSRSEMNVSTLELGDSALYLCASSFQAGRTSGVYNEQFFGPGTRLTVL.

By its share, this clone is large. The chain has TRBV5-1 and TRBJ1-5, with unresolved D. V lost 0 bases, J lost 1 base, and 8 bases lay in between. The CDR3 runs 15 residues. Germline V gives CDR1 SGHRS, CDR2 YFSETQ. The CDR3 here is CASSLEGSSNQPQHF. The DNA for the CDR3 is TGCGCCAGCAGCTTGGAAGGGAGCAGCAATCAGCCCCAGCATTTT.

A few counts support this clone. The DNA of the CDR3 is TGTGCCAGCAGCTTAGAAACAGTATCCTACGAGCAGTACTTC. Its translation: CASSLETVSYEQYF. V is TRBV7-8 and J is TRBJ2-7; unclear D gene. With 1 base removed from V and 1 base from J, the gap between germline ends came to 8 bases. This CDR3 region has 14 residues. Germline values: CDR1 SGHVS, CDR2 FQNEAQ.